The entry below gives a single TCR beta chain sequence along with its context. This entry comes from a study of blood T cell repertoires in COVID-19. The assay was immunoSEQ multiplex PCR, and TCRdb's table has in-frame clones only and misses some. The repertoire holds around 82,000 clones, with approximately 92% as singletons. The CDR3 runs to 17 residues. The germline CDR1 and CDR2 sequences are LGHDT and YNNKEL (reference sequence). The V segment lost 2 bases and the J segment 3 bases; nucleotides outside the gene matches: 10. The chain joins TRBV3-1 (or the pseudogene TRBV3-2) to TRBJ1-5, with 7 bases that match TRBD1. Sequenced sample: peripheral blood. This clonotype was sampled from a human donor in a cohort sampled during active COVID-19. The CDR3 region is CASSQPGWDSLNQPQHF. The CDR3 DNA reads TGTGCCAGCAGCCAACCTGGCTGGGACAGTCTCAATCAGCCCCAGCATTTT.